The clone carrying this TCR beta chain was seen only a few times. The sample is drawn from a study of blood T cell repertoires in COVID-19. In the study overall: The United States, Italy and Spain supplied acute and convalescent COVID-19 samples. Sources were T cells, B-cell-depleted T cells, or PBMCs; the material itself was cDNA or gDNA.

This CDR3 is 15 amino acids long. CDR1 is LNHDA and CDR2 is SQIVND in the germline V gene (reference sequence). V shed 3 bases, J shed 3 bases, and the junction held 7 bases outside the gene matches. Per the original data handling: It was from reference gene primer amplification that nucleated cell counts were estimated. Sequencing used immunoSEQ multiplex PCR; TCRdb keeps in-frame clones, though not all of them. Clone size and the V and J calls come from that table; the DNA yielded D and trimming. The sample lists about 190,000 clones, roughly 78% occurring once. The TCR was taken from a woman of 80 years or more with active or convalescent COVID-19. The rearrangement links TRBV19 to TRBJ2-5; TRBD2 matches 7 bases. What was sequenced was peripheral blood. Here the CDR3 reads CASSMLSGGEETQYF. Written as DNA, the CDR3 is TGTGCCAGTAGTATGCTTTCGGGGGGTGAAGAGACCCAGTACTTC.